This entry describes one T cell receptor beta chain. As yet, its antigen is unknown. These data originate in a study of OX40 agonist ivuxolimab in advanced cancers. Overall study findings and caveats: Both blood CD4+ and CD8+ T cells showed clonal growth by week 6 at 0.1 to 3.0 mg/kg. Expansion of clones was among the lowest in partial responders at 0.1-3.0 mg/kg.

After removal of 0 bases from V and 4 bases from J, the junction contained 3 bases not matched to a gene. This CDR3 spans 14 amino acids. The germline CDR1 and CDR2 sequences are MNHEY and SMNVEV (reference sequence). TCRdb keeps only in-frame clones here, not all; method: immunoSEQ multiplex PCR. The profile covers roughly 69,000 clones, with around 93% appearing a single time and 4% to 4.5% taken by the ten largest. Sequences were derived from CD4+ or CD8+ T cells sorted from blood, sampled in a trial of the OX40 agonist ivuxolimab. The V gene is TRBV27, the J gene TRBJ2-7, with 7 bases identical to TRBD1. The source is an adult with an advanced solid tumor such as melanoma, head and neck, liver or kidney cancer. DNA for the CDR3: TGTGCCAGCAGTTTATCCGGGACAGCATACGAGCAGTACTTC. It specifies CASSLSGTAYEQYF.